The sequence of this T cell receptor (beta chain) was determined in a study of shared clonotypes between healthy human individuals. This clone was counted between two and nine times. This CDR3 comprises 15 residues. Germline trimming cut 4 bases from V and 4 bases from J; bases unmatched to any gene: 6. Germline V gene data show CDR1 as LNHDA and CDR2 as SQIVND (reference sequence). The protocol was immunoSEQ multiplex PCR, while the TCRdb copy is restricted to in-frame clones and leaves out a portion. The table shows roughly 700,000 clones, with less than 95% occurring only once. The specimen was memory CD8+ T cells from PBMCs. The subset here: CD45RO+ cells pooled with CCR7-negative TemRA cells. The receptor's source is a man aged 18 to 29 in good health. Some clones in this sample may be carry-over from other donors' samples. V usage is TRBV19 and J usage is TRBJ1-1, with 10 bases that match TRBD1. The CDR3 DNA reads TGTGCCAGTAGTACGTGGACAGGGGGACCCACTGAAGCTTTCTTT. Protein product: CASSTWTGGPTEAFF.